This T cell receptor beta chain originates from a study of T cell changes during pregnancy in multiple sclerosis. Libraries were prepared by immunoSEQ multiplex PCR; TCRdb keeps only in-frame clonotypes and omits some of them. This sample has about 67,000 clones, with about 89% found just once. V lost 5 bases and J lost 5, with 21 bases in between. Germline CDR1 SQVTM, CDR2 ANQGSEA. This CDR3 region has 15 residues. The sequenced sample was peripheral blood, obtained in the first trimester of pregnancy. This TCR was recovered from a female donor with multiple sclerosis, enrolled in a pregnancy study. V and J are TRBV29-1 and TRBJ2-5; D might be TRBD2 (6 bases). The CDR3 sequence is CSVYYGGSGGETQYF. DNA of the CDR3: TGCAGCGTTTATTATGGAGGGTCAGGTGGGGAGACCCAGTACTTC.